Following are 17 T cell receptor beta chains from one sample sequenced in a study of early T cells in non-severe SARS-CoV-2 infection. TCRdb analysed the 5' RACE reads with MiXCR anew, one entry per CDR3 protein. Here the sample spans tens of thousands of distinct CDR3 sequences, roughly 8.7% being singletons. The source was whole blood, collected at baseline. The receptors were gathered from an adult who was a healthcare worker with PCR-confirmed SARS-CoV-2 infection or an uninfected control (not recorded which).

This clonotype was counted a few times. The V gene is TRBV20-1, the J gene TRBJ2-7; D may be TRBD1 (6 bases). V shed 6 bases and J shed 2 bases, with 17 bases lying between them. The CDR3 runs 14 residues. Per the germline V gene, CDR1 is DFQATT and CDR2 is SNEGSKA (reference sequence). The CDR3, as DNA: TGCAGTGCCCGATCAGGGGTAAGGACCTACGAGCAGTACTTC. Amino acids: CSARSGVRTYEQYF.

This clonotype was seen only a few times. The chain couples TRBV7-8 to TRBJ2-2, with 7 bases fitting TRBD2. This CDR3 is 16 amino acids long. From germline, CDR1 is SGHVS and CDR2 FQNEAQ. The J segment lost 7 bases and the V segment lost 5 bases, leaving 13 bases of the junction unmatched. The CDR3 coding sequence is TGTGCCAGCAGCCCCCCCGAGCGGGACCTCCTCGGGGAGCTGTTTTTT. Protein sequence: CASSPPERDLLGELFF.

This clonotype was observed at least ten times. The rearrangement uses TRBV6-2 or TRBV6-3 and TRBJ2-3; D gene ambiguous. Germline V gives CDR1 MNHEY, CDR2 SVGEGT. CDR3 size: 13 residues. Trimming cost V 5 bases and J 6 bases, with 12 bases left between them. CDR3 sequence (DNA): TGTGCCAGCAGTCTACGTCCGACTGATACGCAGTATTTT. This gives the protein CASSLRPTDTQYF.

Ten or more counts support this clonotype. The J gene is TRBJ2-7, the V gene TRBV5-4; 7 nucleotides align to TRBD2. The germline V gene has CDR1 SGHNT and CDR2 YYREEE (reference sequence). CDR3 length equals 14 residues. Unmatched junction bases numbered 5, after V lost 3 bases and J lost 2 bases. The CDR3 DNA is TGTGCCAGCAGCTCGGCTAGCGGAGCCTACGAGCAGTACTTC. The encoded protein is CASSSASGAYEQYF.

This clonotype was counted between two and nine times. The chain joins TRBV27 to TRBJ2-3; D remains unclear. The CDR3 sequence is 15 residues long. With 5 bases removed from V and 0 bases from J, the gap between germline ends came to 12 bases. Germline assignment: CDR1 MNHEY and CDR2 SMNVEV (reference sequence). CDR3 sequence: CASSLDLTSTDTQYF. CDR3 sequence (DNA): TGTGCCAGCAGTCTCGACCTGACTAGCACAGATACGCAGTATTTT.

This clonotype was recorded many times. The chain employs TRBV7-9 and TRBJ1-5; D possibly corresponds to TRBD1 (6 bases). Trimming shortened V by 5 bases and J by 3 bases, and 11 bases separated the two germline ends. Germline lookup yields CDR1 SEHNR and CDR2 FQNEAQ (reference sequence). The CDR3 runs to 14 residues. The CDR3 DNA reads TGTGCCAGCAGCGTTACAGGGCTCAATCAGCCCCAGCATTTT. Protein sequence: CASSVTGLNQPQHF.

In its sample, this clonotype was seen many times. V usage is TRBV7-3 and J usage is TRBJ2-1; 8 positions match TRBD1. Germline CDR1 reads SGHTA; CDR2 reads FQGTGA. V lost 2 bases and J lost 0; bases outside the gene matches: 3. The CDR3 is 16 residues long. The CDR3 protein is CASSLQGASSYNEQFF. In DNA, the CDR3 is TGTGCCAGCAGCTTACAGGGGGCGAGCTCCTACAATGAGCAGTTCTTC.

V is TRBV5-1 and J is TRBJ1-1; tentatively, D is TRBD1 (5 bases). V lost 5 bases and J 4 bases, leaving 12 bases between the germline ends. Germline CDR1 and CDR2: SGHRS and YFSETQ. This CDR3 has 13 amino acids. CDR3 in amino acids: CASRPFGGTEAFF. The CDR3 DNA reads as TGCGCCAGCAGGCCATTTGGGGGCACTGAAGCTTTCTTT.

This clonotype was recorded many times. This chain links TRBV27 with TRBJ2-3, with a possible D match to TRBD2 (7 bases). V lost 4 bases, J lost 4 bases, and 15 bases lay in between. The CDR3 length is 15 residues. CDR1 is MNHEY and CDR2 is SMNVEV in the germline V gene (reference sequence). Written as DNA, the CDR3 is TGTGCCAGCAGTTGGCGGGGGCCATTCGCAGATACGCAGTATTTT. It codes for CASSWRGPFADTQYF.

This clonotype was seen a handful of times. The CDR3 DNA is TGTGCCAGCGGACAGGGTACCTCAACAGATACGCAGTATTTT. Its protein product is CASGQGTSTDTQYF. J is TRBJ2-3 and V is TRBV25-1; TRBD1 agrees at 8 bases. Germline loops: CDR1 MGHDK, CDR2 SYGVNS. V dropped 8 bases and J dropped 3; count of bases not matched to a gene: 7. The CDR3 contains 14 residues.

The chain carries TRBV19 and TRBJ1-5; D might be TRBD1 (6 bases). V lost 7 bases and J 1 base, leaving 14 bases between the germline ends. The CDR3 spans 15 residues. Looked up from germline, CDR1 is LNHDA and CDR2 is SQIVND (reference sequence). The CDR3 DNA reads as TGTGCCAGTACCCAGACAGGCTGGAGCAATCAGCCCCAGCATTTT. Translation: CASTQTGWSNQPQHF. Together with reference TRBV19 and TRBJ1-5, the CDR3 gives the full variable domain: DGGITQSPKYLFRKEGQNVTLSCEQNLNHDAMYWYRQDPGQGLRLIYYSQIVNDFQKGDIAEGYSVSREKKESFPLTVTSAQKNPTAFYLCASTQTGWSNQPQHFGDGTRLSIL.

This clonotype was recorded at least ten times. The V and J genes are TRBV20-1 and TRBJ1-2; D is possibly TRBD1 (6 bases). V was clipped by 2 bases and J by 4 bases, with 8 bases between them. CDR1 DFQATT and CDR2 SNEGSKA come from the germline V gene (reference sequence). This CDR3 has 12 amino acids. As DNA, the CDR3 is TGCAGTGCTAGATCCAGGGGCTATGGCTACACCTTC. This codes for CSARSRGYGYTF.

This sequence joins TRBV7-9 and TRBJ1-1; D may be TRBD1 (5 bases). V lost 1 base and J 7 bases, leaving 7 bases between the germline ends. This CDR3 is built from 12 residues. Germline lookup yields CDR1 SEHNR and CDR2 FQNEAQ (reference sequence). CDR3 sequence: CASSLGGIEAFF. The CDR3 region has the DNA TGTGCCAGCAGCTTAGGGGGGATTGAAGCTTTCTTT.

This clonotype has more than one count but fewer than ten. The chain is built from TRBV11-3 and TRBJ2-5; 7 bases align to TRBD2. V lost 4 bases to trimming and J lost 1 base; unmatched junction nucleotides: 3. This CDR3 is 14 amino acids long. Germline lookup yields CDR1 SGHNT and CDR2 YENEEA. The CDR3: CASSSRLAQETQYF. CDR3 sequence (DNA): TGTGCCAGCAGCTCCAGACTAGCCCAAGAGACCCAGTACTTC. Full variable domain (missing parts from reference TRBV11-3 and TRBJ2-5): EAGVVQSPRYKIIEKKQPVAFWCNPISGHNTLYWYLQNLGQGPELLIRYENEEAVDDSQLPKDRFSAERLKGVDSTLKIQPAELGDSAVYLCASSSRLAQETQYFGPGTRLLVL.

In its sample, this clonotype is medium-sized. The chain joins TRBV2 to TRBJ2-7; maybe TRBD1 (5 bases). V gave up 10 bases and J gave up 3 bases, with 13 bases separating them. The germline CDR1 and CDR2 sequences are SNHLY and FYNNEI. The CDR3 covers 12 residues. The CDR3: CATDRNLYEQYF. The CDR3 DNA sequence: TGTGCCACCGACAGAAATCTCTACGAGCAGTACTTC.

J is TRBJ1-3 and V is TRBV9; TRBD1 is a possible D gene (5 bases). Germline-derived CDR1 and CDR2 are SGDLS and YYNGEE. CDR3 size: 15 residues. V was trimmed by 1 base and J by 2 bases, leaving 10 bases between them. The CDR3 DNA is TGTGCCAGCAGCGTACGGGCAGGGCCTGGAAACACCATATATTTT. This sequence encodes CASSVRAGPGNTIYF. Variable domain in full (rest from reference TRBV9 and TRBJ1-3): DSGVTQTPKHLITATGQRVTLRCSPRSGDLSVYWYQQSLDQGLQFLIQYYNGEERAKGNILERFSAQQFPDLHSELNLSSLELGDSALYFCASSVRAGPGNTIYFGEGSWLTVV.

This clonotype turned up a few times. The genes are TRBV20-1 and TRBJ1-6; TRBD1 aligns across 7 bases. Germline trimming cut 3 bases from V and 6 bases from J; bases unmatched to any gene: 8. Per germline, CDR1 DFQATT and CDR2 SNEGSKA (reference sequence). This CDR3 comprises 15 residues. CDR3 sequence: CSASVETGINSPLHF. As DNA, the CDR3 is TGCAGTGCTAGTGTTGAGACAGGGATTAATTCACCCCTCCACTTT.